This record looks at one TCR beta chain sequence and its context. The data are from a study of technical replicates of blood from several donors. Only in-frame clones appear in the TCRdb table, and some are missing; sequencing was by immunoSEQ multiplex PCR. The sample lists some 13,000 clones; around 79% were seen once. The CDR3 covers 19 residues. This TCR was recovered from a human donor in good health. The sample was PBMCs. The rearrangement joins TRBV21-1 to TRBJ2-1; TRBD2 is taken as the D call from the table, unchecked against the DNA. TRBV21-1 is flagged as a pseudogene. CDR3: CASSKGTTSTSGAYNEQFF. In DNA form, the CDR3 reads TGTGCCAGCAGCAAGGGCACAACCTCGACTAGCGGGGCCTACAATGAGCAGTTCTTC.